In this sample, the clone carrying this T cell receptor (beta chain) turned up once. The source of the sample is a study of cytomegalovirus exposure and HLA in healthy donors. Germline CDR1 reads MNHEY; CDR2 reads SVGAGI. The CDR3 is made up of 15 amino acids. Trimming removed 0 bases at V and 6 bases at J, with 12 bases between. PCR primers comprised 60 Vbeta and 13 Jbeta primers. Original analysis: A later analysis counted 65 million to 90 million unique TCR beta chains, around 12 million shared. Sequenced by immunoSEQ multiplex PCR; TCRdb stores in-frame clones only, minus some. The V and J calls and clone size are taken from that table; D and trimming were inferred from the DNA. The sample includes some 200,000 clones, just under 70% of them seen just once.

The chain has TRBV6-5 and TRBJ2-1, with D possibly matching TRBD2 (6 bases). Sequenced material: PBMCs. The sequence was collected from a man in his forties or fifties in good health and CMV-seropositive. The CDR3 protein is CASSYSLGLGNEQFF. CDR3 in DNA: TGTGCCAGCAGTTACTCCCTGGGACTGGGCAATGAGCAGTTCTTC.